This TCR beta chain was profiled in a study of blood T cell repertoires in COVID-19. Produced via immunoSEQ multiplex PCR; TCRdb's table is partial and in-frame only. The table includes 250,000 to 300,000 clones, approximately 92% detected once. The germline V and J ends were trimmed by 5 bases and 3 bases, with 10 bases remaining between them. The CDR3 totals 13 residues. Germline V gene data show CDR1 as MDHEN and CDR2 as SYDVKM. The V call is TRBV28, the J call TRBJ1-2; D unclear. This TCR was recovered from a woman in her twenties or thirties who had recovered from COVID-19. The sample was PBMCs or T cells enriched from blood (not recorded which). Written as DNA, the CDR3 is TGTGCCAGCAGTAGCCTCGGGGACTATGGCTACACCTTC. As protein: CASSSLGDYGYTF.